This TCR beta chain came from a study of spatial heterogeneity in lung cancer. Time point described: blood at routine non-recurrence follow-up after resection. Unsorted tumor, nontumor lung tissue or cryopreserved PBMC supplied the whole RNA. CDR1 and CDR2 (germline): DFQATT, SNEGSKA (reference sequence). The CDR3 covers 15 residues. The V end lost 1 base, the J end lost 4 bases, and 14 bases lay between the germline ends. Study-wide results and limits: More often at tumor resection than at routine follow-up, ubiquitous expanded tumor TCRs were detected in the blood.

TCRdb reanalysed the 5' RACE reads using MiXCR and keeps one entry per CDR3 protein. The table has about 16,000 distinct CDR3 sequences, roughly 6.5% seen once. This clonotype was counted only a few times. Its antigen remains unidentified. The source material was PBMCs, sampled at follow-up. This clonotype originated in a male donor with early-stage non-small cell lung cancer. The genes are TRBV20-1 and TRBJ2-1; a possible D gene is TRBD2 (6 bases). In DNA form, the CDR3 reads TGCAGTGCTAGAGGTTCCGGTGGGGGGTACAATGAGCAGTTCTTC. Translation gives CSARGSGGGYNEQFF.